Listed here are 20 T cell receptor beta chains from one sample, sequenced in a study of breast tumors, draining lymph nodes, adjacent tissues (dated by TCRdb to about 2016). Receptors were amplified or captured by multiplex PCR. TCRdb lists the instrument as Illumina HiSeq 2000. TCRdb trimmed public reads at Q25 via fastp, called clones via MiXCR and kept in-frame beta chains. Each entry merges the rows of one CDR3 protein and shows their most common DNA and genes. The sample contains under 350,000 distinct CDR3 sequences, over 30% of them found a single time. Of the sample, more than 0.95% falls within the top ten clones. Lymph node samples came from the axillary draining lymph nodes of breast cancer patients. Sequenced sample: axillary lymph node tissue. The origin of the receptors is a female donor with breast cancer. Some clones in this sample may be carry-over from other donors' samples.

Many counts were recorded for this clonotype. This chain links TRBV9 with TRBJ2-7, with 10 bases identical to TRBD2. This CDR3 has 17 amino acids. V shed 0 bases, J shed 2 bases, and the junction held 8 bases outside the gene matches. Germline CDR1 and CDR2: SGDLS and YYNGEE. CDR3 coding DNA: TGTGCCAGCAGCGTAGCCGGCCTAGCGGGAGAAGCCTACGAGCAGTACTTC. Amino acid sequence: CASSVAGLAGEAYEQYF. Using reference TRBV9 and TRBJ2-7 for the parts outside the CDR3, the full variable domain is DSGVTQTPKHLITATGQRVTLRCSPRSGDLSVYWYQQSLDQGLQFLIQYYNGEERAKGNILERFSAQQFPDLHSELNLSSLELGDSALYFCASSVAGLAGEAYEQYFGPGTRLTVT.

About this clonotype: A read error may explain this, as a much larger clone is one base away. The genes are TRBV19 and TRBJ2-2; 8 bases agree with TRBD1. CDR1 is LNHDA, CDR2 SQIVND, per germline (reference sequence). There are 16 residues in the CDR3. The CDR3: CASSIPQGASTEELFF. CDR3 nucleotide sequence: TGTGCCAGTAGTATCCCCCAGGGGGCATCGACCGAGGAGCTGTTTTTT.

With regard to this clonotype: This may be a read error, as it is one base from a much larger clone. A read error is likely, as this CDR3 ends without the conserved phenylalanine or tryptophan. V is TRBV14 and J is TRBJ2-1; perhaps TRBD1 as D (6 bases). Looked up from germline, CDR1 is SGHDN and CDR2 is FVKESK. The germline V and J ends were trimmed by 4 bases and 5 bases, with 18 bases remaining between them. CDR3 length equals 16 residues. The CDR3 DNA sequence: TGTGCCAGCAGCCCTACCGGGACACGCTGGGACAATGAGCAGTTCCTC. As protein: CASSPTGTRWDNEQFL.

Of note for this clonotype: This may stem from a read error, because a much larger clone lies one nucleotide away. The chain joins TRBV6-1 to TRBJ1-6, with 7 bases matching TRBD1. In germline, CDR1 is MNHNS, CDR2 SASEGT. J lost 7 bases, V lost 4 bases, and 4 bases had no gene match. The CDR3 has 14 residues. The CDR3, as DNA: TGTGCCAGCAGTGTAGAGGGGGCGAATTCACCCCTCCACTTT. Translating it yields CASSVEGANSPLHF.

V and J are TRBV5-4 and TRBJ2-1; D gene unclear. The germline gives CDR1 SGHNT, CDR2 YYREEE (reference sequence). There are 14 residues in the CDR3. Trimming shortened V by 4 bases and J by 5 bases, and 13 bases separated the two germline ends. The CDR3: CASSPLYRDNEQFF. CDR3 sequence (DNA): TGTGCCAGCAGCCCCCTTTACCGGGACAATGAGCAGTTCTTC.

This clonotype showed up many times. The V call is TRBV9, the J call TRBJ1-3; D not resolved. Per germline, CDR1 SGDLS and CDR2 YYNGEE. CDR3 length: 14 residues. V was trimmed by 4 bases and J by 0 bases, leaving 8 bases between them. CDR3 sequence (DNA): TGTGCCAGCAGCTCCCGACACTCTGGAAACACCATATATTTT. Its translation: CASSSRHSGNTIYF.

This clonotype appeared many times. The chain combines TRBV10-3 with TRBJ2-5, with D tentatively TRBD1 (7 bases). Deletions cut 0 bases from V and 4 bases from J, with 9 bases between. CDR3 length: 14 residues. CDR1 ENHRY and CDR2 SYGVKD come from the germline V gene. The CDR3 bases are TGTGCCATCAGTGAGTCGGAGGGGGCAGAGACCCAGTACTTC. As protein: CAISESEGAETQYF.

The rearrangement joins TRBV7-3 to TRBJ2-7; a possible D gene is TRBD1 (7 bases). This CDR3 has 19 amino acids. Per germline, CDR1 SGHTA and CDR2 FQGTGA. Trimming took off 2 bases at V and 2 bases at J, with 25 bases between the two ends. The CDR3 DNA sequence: TGTGCCAGCAGCTTAGGGGGGTGGGGCAGGGGGGCGGGTCCCTACGAGCAGTACTTC. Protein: CASSLGGWGRGAGPYEQYF.

This CDR3 reads CASSHRVGMAEAFF. DNA of the CDR3: TGTGCCAGCAGCCACAGGGTCGGAATGGCTGAAGCTTTCTTT. This rearrangement joins TRBV2 to TRBJ1-1; perhaps TRBD1 as D (6 bases). The CDR3 length is 14 residues. V was pared by 6 bases and J by 6 bases, with 17 bases between. The germline CDR1 and CDR2 sequences are SNHLY and FYNNEI.

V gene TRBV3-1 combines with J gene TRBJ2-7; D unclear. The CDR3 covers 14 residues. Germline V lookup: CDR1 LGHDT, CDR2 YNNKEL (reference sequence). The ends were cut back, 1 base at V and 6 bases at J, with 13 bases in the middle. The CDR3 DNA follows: TGTGCCAGCAGCCAAGGATCCCAAGGGCGCGAGCAGTACTTC. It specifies CASSQGSQGREQYF.

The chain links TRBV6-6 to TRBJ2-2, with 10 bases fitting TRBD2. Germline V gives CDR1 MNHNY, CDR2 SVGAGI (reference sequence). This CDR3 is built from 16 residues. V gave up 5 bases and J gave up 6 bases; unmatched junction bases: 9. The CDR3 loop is CASSRKREGRAGELFF. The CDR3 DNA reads TGTGCCAGCAGTAGAAAGCGGGAGGGCCGCGCCGGGGAGCTGTTTTTT.

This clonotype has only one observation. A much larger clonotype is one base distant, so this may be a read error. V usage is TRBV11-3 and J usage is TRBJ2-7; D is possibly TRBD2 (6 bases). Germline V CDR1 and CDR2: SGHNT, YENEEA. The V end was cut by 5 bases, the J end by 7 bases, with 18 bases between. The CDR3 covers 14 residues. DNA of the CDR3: TGTGCCAGCAGCCTTTCCGGGAGCCAAGGGGAGCAGTACTTC. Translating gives CASSLSGSQGEQYF.

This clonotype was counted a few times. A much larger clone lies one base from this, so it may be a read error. The CDR3 reads CASSVSGVVETQYF. CDR3 nucleotides: TGTGCCAGCAGCGTCAGCGGGGTAGTGGAGACCCAGTACTTC. The chain employs TRBV9 and TRBJ2-5; 7 bases map to TRBD2. V lost 2 bases to trimming and J lost 5 bases; unmatched junction nucleotides: 6. CDR3 length equals 14 residues. Germline V gene lookup returns CDR1 SGDLS and CDR2 YYNGEE.

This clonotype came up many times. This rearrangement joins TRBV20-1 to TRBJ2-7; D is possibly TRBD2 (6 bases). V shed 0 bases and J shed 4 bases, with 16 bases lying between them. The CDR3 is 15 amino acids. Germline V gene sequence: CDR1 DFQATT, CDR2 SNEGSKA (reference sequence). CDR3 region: CSARDGRGFRYEQYF. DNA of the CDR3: TGCAGTGCTAGAGATGGGCGGGGTTTTCGGTACGAGCAGTACTTC.

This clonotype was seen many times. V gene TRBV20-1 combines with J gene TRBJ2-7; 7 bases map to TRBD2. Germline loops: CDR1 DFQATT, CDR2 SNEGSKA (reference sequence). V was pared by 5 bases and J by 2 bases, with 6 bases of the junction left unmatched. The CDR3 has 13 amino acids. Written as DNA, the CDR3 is TGCAGTGCTCCGGGAGGCCCCACCTACGAGCAGTACTTC. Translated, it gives CSAPGGPTYEQYF.

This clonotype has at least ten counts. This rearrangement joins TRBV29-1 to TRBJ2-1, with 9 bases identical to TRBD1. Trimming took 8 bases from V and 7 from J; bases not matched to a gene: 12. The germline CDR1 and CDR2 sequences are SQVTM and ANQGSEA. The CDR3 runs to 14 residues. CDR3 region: CSSLGIGTGNEQFF. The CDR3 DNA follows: TGCAGCTCCCTGGGGATTGGGACAGGGAATGAGCAGTTCTTC.

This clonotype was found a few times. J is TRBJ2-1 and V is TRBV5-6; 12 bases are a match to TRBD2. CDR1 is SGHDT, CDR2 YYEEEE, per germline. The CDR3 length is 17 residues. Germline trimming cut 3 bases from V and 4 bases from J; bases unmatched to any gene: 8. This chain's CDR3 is CASSSARTSGTYNEQFF. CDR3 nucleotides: TGTGCCAGCAGCTCCGCCCGGACTAGCGGGACATACAATGAGCAGTTCTTC. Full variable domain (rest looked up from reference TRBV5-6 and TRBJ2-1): DAGVTQSPTHLIKTRGQQVTLRCSPKSGHDTVSWYQQALGQGPQFIFQYYEEEERQRGNFPDRFSGHQFPNYSSELNVNALLLGDSALYLCASSSARTSGTYNEQFFGPGTRLTVL.

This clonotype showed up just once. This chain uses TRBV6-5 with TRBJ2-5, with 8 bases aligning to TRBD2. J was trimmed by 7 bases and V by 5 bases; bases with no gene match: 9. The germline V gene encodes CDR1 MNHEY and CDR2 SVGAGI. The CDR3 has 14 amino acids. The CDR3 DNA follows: TGTGCCAGCAGTCACCCGGGAGGGTCGAGGACCCAGTACTTC. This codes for CASSHPGGSRTQYF.

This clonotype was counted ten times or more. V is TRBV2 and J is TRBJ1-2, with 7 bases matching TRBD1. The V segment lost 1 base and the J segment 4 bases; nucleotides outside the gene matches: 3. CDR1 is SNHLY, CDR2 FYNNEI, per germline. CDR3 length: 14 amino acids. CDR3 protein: CASSEVRDSYGYTF. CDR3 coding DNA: TGTGCCAGCAGTGAAGTTCGGGACAGCTATGGCTACACCTTC.

The CDR3 nucleotides are TGTGCCAGCAGCTTAGGACAGTCCTACGGGCGGTACTTC. Translated: CASSLGQSYGRYF. The V and J genes are TRBV7-2 and TRBJ2-7; D possibly corresponds to TRBD1 (5 bases). Trimming left V 1 base short and J 12 bases short, with 16 bases between. The CDR3 length is 13 residues. The V gene's germline CDR1 is SGHTA and CDR2 FQGNSA.